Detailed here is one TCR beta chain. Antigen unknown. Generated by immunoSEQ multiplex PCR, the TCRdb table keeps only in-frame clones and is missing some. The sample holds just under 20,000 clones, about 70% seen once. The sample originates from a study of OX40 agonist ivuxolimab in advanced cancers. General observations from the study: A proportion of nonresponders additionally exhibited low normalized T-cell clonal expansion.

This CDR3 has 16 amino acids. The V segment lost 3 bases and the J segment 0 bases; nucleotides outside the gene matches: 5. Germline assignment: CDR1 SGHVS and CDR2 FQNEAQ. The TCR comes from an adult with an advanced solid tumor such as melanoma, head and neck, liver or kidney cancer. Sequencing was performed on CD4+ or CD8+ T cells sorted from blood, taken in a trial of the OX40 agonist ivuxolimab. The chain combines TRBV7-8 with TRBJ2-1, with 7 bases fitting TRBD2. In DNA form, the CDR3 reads TGTGCCAGCAGCTTTACTAGCGTGAGCTCCTACAATGAGCAGTTCTTC. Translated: CASSFTSVSSYNEQFF. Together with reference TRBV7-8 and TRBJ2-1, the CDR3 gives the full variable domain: GAGVSQSPRYKVAKRGQDVALRCDPISGHVSLFWYQQALGQGPEFLTYFQNEAQLDKSGLPSDRFFAERPEGSVSTLKIQRTQQEDSAVYLCASSFTSVSSYNEQFFGPGTRLTVL.